Given below is one T cell receptor beta chain in context. Its target is not known. The data belong to a study of shared clonotypes between healthy human individuals. Researchers ran the assay at a deep level. The authors split each subset's genomic DNA evenly across several immunoSEQ plates. Sequencing of unsorted PBMC DNA was carried out using ten immunoSEQ deep assay plates. Sequencing was performed with immunoSEQ multiplex PCR; in TCRdb, only in-frame clones are kept and a portion is missing. Counted here are fewer than 600,000 clones, about four fifths occurring once; the ten biggest clones make up around 14%. With 7 bases removed from V and 6 bases from J, the gap between germline ends came to 18 bases. The CDR3 is 14 residues long. The germline gives CDR1 MNHEY, CDR2 SMNVEV (reference sequence). Findings and limits, study-wide: Tissue TCR repertoires likely differ from these blood-only repertoires.

Material for sequencing was PBMCs. This sequence joins TRBV27 and TRBJ1-1, with TRBD1 as a possible D gene (5 bases). The sequence came from a woman aged 40-49 years in good health. Some clones in this sample may be carry-over from other donors' samples. CDR3: CASMALSGLAEAFF. The CDR3 nucleotides read TGTGCCAGCATGGCCCTCTCGGGGCTGGCTGAAGCTTTCTTT.